This T cell receptor (beta chain) originates from a study of T-cell memory formation after mild COVID-19. Study background: Clusters of TCRs were largely donor specific. Study-level findings and limits: For contracting clones, CD4+ ones sat mainly in CM and EM, CD8+ in EMRA.

Looked up from germline, CDR1 is LGHNA and CDR2 is YNFKEQ. The CDR3 spans 15 residues. V was pared by 2 bases and J by 5 bases, with 4 bases of the junction left unmatched. TCRdb reprocessed the 5' RACE reads via MiXCR and lists one record per CDR3 protein. The table lists about 270,000 distinct CDR3 sequences, around 15% of them singletons. About this clonotype itself: The antigen is unknown.

The TCR was taken from a young man who had mild COVID-19 (a few samples of this study predate the infection). Cell type and time point are not known. This chain links TRBV4-2 with TRBJ2-2; 8 bases are a match to TRBD2. What was sequenced was PBMCs or a T cell subset sorted from them (not recorded which). The CDR3 protein is CASSQRGGKTGELFF. The CDR3 DNA reads as TGTGCCAGCAGCCAACGGGGGGGAAAGACCGGGGAGCTGTTTTTT.